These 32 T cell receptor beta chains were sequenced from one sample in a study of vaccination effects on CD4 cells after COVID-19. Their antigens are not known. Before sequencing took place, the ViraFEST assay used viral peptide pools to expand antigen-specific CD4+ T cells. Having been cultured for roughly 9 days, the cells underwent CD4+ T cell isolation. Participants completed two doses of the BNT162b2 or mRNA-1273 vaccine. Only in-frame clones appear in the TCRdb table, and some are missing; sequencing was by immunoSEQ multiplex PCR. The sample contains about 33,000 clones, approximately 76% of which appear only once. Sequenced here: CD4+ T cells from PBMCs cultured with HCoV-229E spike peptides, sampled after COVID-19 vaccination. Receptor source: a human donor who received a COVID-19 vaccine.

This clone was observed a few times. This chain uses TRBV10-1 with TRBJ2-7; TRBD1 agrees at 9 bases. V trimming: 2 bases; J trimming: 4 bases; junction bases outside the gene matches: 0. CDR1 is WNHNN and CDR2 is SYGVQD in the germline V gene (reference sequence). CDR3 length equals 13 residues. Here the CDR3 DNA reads TGCGCCAGCAGTGAGGGACAGGGGTACGAGCAGTACTTC. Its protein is CASSEGQGYEQYF.

The CDR3 coding sequence is TGTGCCAGCGGGTCTACAGGGGGCCTAGAGACCCAGTACTTC. Residues: CASGSTGGLETQYF. The chain uses TRBV2 and TRBJ2-5, with 9 bases aligning to TRBD1. Trimming cost V 8 bases and J 4 bases; bases outside gene matches: 8. Germline V lookup: CDR1 SNHLY, CDR2 FYNNEI. This CDR3 spans 14 amino acids.

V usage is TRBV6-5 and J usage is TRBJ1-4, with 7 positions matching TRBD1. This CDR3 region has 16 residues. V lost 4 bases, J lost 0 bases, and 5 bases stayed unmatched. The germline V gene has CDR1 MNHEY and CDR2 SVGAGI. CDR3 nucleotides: TGTGCCAGCAGTTTGGACAGGTTTGCAACTAATGAAAAACTGTTTTTT. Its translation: CASSLDRFATNEKLFF.

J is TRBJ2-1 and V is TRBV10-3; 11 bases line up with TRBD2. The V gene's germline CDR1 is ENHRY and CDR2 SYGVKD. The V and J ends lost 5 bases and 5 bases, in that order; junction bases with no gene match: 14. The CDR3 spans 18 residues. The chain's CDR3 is CAISPTLFGSGGDNEQFF. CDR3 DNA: TGTGCCATCAGTCCCACCCTCTTCGGTAGCGGGGGGGACAATGAGCAGTTCTTC.

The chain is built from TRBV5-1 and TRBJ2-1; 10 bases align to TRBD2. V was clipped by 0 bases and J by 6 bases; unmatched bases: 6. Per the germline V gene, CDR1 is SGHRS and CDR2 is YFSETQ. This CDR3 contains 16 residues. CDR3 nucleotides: TGCGCCAGCAGCTTGGACGCCAGCGGGAGGGCCAATGAGCAGTTCTTC. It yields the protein CASSLDASGRANEQFF. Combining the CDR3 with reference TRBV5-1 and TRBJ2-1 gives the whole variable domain KAGVTQTPRYLIKTRGQQVTLSCSPISGHRSVSWYQQTPGQGLQFLFEYFSETQRNKGNFPGRFSGRQFSNSRSEMNVSTLELGDSALYLCASSLDASGRANEQFFGPGTRLTVL.

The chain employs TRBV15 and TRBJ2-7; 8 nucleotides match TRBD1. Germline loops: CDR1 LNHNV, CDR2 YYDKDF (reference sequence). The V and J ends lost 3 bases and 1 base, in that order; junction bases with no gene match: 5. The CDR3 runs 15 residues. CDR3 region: CATSSGTGRSYEQYF. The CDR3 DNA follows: TGTGCCACCAGCAGTGGGACAGGCCGGTCCTACGAGCAGTACTTC.

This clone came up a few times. CDR3 in DNA: TGCAGCGTTGGGACAAACAATCAGCCCCAGCATTTT. It translates to CSVGTNNQPQHF. The V gene is TRBV29-1, the J gene TRBJ1-5; TRBD1 might be the D (5 bases). The CDR3 length is 12 residues. V gave up 4 bases and J gave up 3 bases, with 7 bases separating them. The germline V gene has CDR1 SQVTM and CDR2 ANQGSEA. The variable domain in full, completed from reference TRBV29-1 and TRBJ1-5, reads SAVISQKPSRDICQRGTSLTIQCQVDSQVTMMFWYRQQPGQSLTLIATANQGSEATYESGFVIDKFPISRPNLTFSTLTVSNMSPEDSSIYLCSVGTNNQPQHFGDGTRLSIL.

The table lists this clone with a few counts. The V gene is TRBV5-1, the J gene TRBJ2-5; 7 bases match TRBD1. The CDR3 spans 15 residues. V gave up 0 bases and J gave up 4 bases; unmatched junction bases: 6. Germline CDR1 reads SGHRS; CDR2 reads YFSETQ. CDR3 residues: CASSLESSGGETQYF. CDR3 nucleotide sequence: TGCGCCAGCAGCTTGGAGTCTTCAGGGGGAGAGACCCAGTACTTC.

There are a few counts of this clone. The DNA for the CDR3 is TGTGCCAGCAGCTCAGGTCGGCTGGTGAGGGGGACATTGGAGACCCAGTACTTC. Its protein product is CASSSGRLVRGTLETQYF. The rearrangement links TRBV7-7 to TRBJ2-5; D may be TRBD1 (6 bases). Trimming took 4 bases from V and 5 from J, leaving 26 bases between them. The CDR3 consists of 18 residues. Germline V gene lookup returns CDR1 SSHAT and CDR2 FNYEAQ (reference sequence).

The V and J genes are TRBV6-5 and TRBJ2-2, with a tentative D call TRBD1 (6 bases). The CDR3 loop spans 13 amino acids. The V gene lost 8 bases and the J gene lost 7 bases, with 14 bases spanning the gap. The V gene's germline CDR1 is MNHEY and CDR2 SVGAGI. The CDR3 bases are TGTGCCAGCGGAGTACAGGGCGGCGGGGAGCTGTTTTTT. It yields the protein CASGVQGGGELFF.

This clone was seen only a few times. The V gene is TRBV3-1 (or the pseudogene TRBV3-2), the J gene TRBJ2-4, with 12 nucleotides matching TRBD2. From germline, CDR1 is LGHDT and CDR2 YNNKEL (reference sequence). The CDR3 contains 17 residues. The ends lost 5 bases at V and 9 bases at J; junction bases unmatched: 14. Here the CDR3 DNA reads TGTGCCAGCAGCGGGGCGACTAGCGGGAGACGTTTGGGCATTCAGTACTTC. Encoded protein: CASSGATSGRRLGIQYF.

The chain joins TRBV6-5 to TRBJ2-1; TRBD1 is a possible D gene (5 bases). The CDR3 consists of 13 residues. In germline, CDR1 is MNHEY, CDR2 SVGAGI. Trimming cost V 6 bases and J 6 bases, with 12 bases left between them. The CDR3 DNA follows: TGTGCCAGCAGATTGGCAGGGCGCAATGAGCAGTTCTTC. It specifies CASRLAGRNEQFF.

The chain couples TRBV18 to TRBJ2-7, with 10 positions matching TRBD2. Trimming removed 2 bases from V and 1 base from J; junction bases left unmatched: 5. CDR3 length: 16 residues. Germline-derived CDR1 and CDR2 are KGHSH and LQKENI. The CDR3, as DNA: TGTGCCAGCTCACCAGGGAGCGGGGGGGGGTCCTACGAGCAGTACTTC. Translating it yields CASSPGSGGGSYEQYF.

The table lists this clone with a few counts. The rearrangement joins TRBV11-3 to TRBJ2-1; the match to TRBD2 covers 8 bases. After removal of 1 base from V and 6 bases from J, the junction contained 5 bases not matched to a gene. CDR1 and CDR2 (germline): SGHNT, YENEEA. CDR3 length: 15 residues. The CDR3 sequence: CASSLGPGGINEQFF. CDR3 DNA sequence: TGTGCCAGCAGCTTAGGGCCGGGAGGGATCAATGAGCAGTTCTTC.

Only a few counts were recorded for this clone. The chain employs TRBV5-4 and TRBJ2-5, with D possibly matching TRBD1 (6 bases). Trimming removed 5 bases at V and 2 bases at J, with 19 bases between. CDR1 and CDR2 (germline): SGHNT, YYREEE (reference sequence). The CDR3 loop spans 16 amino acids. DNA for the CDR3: TGTGCCAGCAGACTGAAGGGGGATCGGTCACAAGAGACCCAGTACTTC. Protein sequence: CASRLKGDRSQETQYF.

CDR3 in DNA: TGCGCCAGCAGCTTGGCAGGGGGGCAGGTCCGCTCTGGGGCCAACGTCCTGACTTTC. It is translated as CASSLAGGQVRSGANVLTF. V gene TRBV5-1 combines with J gene TRBJ2-6; a weak D match, TRBD1 (7 bases). CDR3 length: 19 amino acids. The V gene's germline CDR1 is SGHRS and CDR2 YFSETQ. Trimming removed 0 bases at V and 0 bases at J, with 16 bases between.

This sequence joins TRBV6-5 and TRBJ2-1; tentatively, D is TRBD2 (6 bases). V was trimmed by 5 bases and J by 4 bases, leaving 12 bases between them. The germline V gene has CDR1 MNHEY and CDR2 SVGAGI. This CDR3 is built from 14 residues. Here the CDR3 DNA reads TGTGCCAGCAGTCCGGGGGTGAGGTACAATGAGCAGTTCTTC. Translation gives CASSPGVRYNEQFF.

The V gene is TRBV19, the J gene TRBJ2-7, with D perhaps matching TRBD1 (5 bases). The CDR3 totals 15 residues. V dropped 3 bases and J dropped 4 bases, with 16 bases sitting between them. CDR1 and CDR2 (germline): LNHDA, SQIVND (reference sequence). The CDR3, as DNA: TGTGCCAGTAGTATTAGGCAGGGCATACGATACGAGCAGTACTTC. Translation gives CASSIRQGIRYEQYF.

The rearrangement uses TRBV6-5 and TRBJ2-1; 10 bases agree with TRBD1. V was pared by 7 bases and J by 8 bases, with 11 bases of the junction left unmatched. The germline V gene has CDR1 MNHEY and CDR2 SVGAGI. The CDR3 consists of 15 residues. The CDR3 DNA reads TGTGCCAGCACTCTCGGACAGGGGGTGAACGATGAGCAGTTCTTC. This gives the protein CASTLGQGVNDEQFF.

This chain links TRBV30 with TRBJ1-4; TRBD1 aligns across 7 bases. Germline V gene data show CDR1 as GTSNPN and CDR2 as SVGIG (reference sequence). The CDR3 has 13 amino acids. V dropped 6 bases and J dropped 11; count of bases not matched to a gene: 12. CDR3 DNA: TGTGCCTGTCCGGACAGGATAAGTGGGAAACTGTTTTTT. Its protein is CACPDRISGKLFF. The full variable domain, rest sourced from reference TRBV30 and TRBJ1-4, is SQTIHQWPATLVQPVGSPLSLECTVEGTSNPNLYWYRQAAGRGLQLLFYSVGIGQISSEVPQNLSASRPQDRQFILSSKKLLLSDSGFYLCACPDRISGKLFFGSGTQLSVL.

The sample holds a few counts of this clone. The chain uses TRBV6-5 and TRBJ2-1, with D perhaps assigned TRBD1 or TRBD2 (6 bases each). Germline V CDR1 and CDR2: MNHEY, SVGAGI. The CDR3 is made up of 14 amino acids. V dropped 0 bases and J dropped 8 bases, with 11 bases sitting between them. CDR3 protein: CASSYSGGHYEQFF. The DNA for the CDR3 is TGTGCCAGCAGTTACTCGGGGGGCCACTATGAGCAGTTCTTC.

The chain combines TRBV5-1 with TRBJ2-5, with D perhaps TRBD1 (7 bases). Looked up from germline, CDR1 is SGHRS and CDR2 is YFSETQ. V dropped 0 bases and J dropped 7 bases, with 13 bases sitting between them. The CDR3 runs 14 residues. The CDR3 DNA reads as TGCGCCAGCAGCTTGGCAGGGGGGTACGGGACCCAGTACTTC. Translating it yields CASSLAGGYGTQYF.

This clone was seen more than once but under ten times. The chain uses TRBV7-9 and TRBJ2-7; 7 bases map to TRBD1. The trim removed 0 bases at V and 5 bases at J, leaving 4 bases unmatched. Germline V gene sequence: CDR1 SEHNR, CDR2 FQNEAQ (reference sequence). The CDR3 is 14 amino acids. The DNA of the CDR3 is TGTGCCAGCAGCTTAGCAGGGGGCGCGGACGAGCAGTACTTC. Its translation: CASSLAGGADEQYF.

CDR3 sequence: CATSSGSGTDTQYF. The CDR3 DNA reads as TGTGCCACCAGCAGCGGGAGCGGCACAGATACGCAGTATTTT. The chain is built from TRBV24-1 and TRBJ2-3, with 8 bases that match TRBD2. The V and J ends lost 7 bases and 1 base, in that order; junction bases with no gene match: 3. CDR3 length: 14 residues. Germline V lookup: CDR1 KGHDR, CDR2 SFDVKD.

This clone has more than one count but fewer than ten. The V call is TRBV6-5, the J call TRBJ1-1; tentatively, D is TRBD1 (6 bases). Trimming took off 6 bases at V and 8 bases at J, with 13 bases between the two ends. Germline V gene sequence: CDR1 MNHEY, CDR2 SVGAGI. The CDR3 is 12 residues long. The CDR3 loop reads CASRNRETEAFF. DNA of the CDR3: TGTGCCAGCAGGAACAGGGAAACCGAAGCTTTCTTT.

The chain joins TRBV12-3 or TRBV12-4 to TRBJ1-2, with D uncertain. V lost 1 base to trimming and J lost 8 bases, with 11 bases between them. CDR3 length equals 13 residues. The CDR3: CASSLGETRGYTF. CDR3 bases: TGTGCCAGCAGTTTAGGTGAAACGAGAGGCTACACCTTC.

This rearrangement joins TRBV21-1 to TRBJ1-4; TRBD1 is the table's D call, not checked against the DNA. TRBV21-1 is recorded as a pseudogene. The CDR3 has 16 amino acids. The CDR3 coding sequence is TGTGCCAGCAGCAAAGCGGGGACAGCCGATAATGAAAAACTGTTTTTT. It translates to CASSKAGTADNEKLFF.

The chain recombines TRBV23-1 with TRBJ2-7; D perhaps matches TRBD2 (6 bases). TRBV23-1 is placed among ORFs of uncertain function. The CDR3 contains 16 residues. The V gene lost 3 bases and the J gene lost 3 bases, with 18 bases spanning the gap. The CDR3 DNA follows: TGCGCCAGCAGTCATCCTAGCGCCATCGTACTCTACGAGCAGTACTTC. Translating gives CASSHPSAIVLYEQYF.

The CDR3 region is CASSPVAGGSQETQYF. The CDR3 nucleotides read TGTGCCAGCAGCCCCGTAGCGGGAGGGTCCCAAGAGACCCAGTACTTC. The rearrangement joins TRBV7-7 to TRBJ2-5; 11 positions agree with TRBD2. V shed 5 bases and J 1 base; nucleotides not matched to a gene: 6. This CDR3 is built from 16 residues. Germline V gene data show CDR1 as SSHAT and CDR2 as FNYEAQ (reference sequence).

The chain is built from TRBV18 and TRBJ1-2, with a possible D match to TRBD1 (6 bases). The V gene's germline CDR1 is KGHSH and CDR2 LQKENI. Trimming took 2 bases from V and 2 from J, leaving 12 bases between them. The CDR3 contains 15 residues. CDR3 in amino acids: CASSPNGDTNYGYTF. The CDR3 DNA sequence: TGTGCCAGCTCACCAAATGGGGACACGAACTATGGCTACACCTTC.

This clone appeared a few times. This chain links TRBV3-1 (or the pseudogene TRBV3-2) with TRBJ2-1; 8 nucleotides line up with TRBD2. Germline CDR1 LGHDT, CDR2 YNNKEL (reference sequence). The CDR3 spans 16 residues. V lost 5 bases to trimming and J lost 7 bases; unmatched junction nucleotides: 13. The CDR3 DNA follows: TGTGCCAGCAGCTTAACCGGGACTAGTCATGGTAATGAGCAGTTCTTC. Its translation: CASSLTGTSHGNEQFF.

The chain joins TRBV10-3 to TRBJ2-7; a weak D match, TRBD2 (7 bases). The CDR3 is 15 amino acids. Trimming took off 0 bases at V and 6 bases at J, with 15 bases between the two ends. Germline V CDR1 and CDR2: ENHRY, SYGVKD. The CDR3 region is CAISESGGRQGEQYF. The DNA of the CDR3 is TGTGCCATCAGTGAGTCGGGGGGGCGTCAGGGCGAGCAGTACTTC.